Below, one T cell receptor beta chain is given with its context. The method was immunoSEQ multiplex PCR; TCRdb's version includes in-frame clones alone and lacks a portion of them. The sample has 68,000 or so clones; around nine tenths are singletons. The data belong to a study of T cell responses to AZD1222 COVID-19 vaccine. The germline gives CDR1 KGHSH, CDR2 LQKENI. Trimming removed 4 bases from V and 0 bases from J, with 5 bases in between. This CDR3 has 13 amino acids. This sequence was found in an adult in good health. The source was peripheral blood, collected on day 0 of AZD1222 vaccination. The gene calls are TRBV18 and TRBJ2-3; no definite D call. CDR3: CASSQESTDTQYF. The CDR3, as DNA: TGTGCCAGCTCACAGGAAAGCACAGATACGCAGTATTTT. Based on the CDR3 plus reference TRBV18 and TRBJ2-3, the full variable domain is NAGVMQNPRHLVRRRGQEARLRCSPMKGHSHVYWYRQLPEEGLKFMVYLQKENIIDESGMPKERFSAEFPKEGPSILRIQQVVRGDSAAYFCASSQESTDTQYFGPGTRLTVL.